These 11 T cell receptor beta chains came from one sample sequenced in a study of T cell clonality in common variable immunodeficiency. Assay: immunoSEQ multiplex PCR; the TCRdb copy retains only in-frame clones and omits some. Listed for the sample are about 28,000 clones, none seen a single time. Whole-study results and caveats: Reportedly, TCR beta sequences from common variable immunodeficiency showed fewer deletions and N-nucleotide insertions.

These receptors lack a known antigen. The specimen was peripheral blood mononuclear cells. These receptors were taken from a human donor with common variable immunodeficiency.

CDR3 bases read: TGTGCCAGCAGTCCTCCGGGACAGTTCTACGAG. It specifies CASSPPGQFYE. The entire CDR3 sequence reads CASSPPGQFYEQYF. The V call is TRBV14, the J call TRBJ2-7; 7 positions match TRBD1. From the germline J gene comes the end of the CDR3, since the read stops 3 residues before it. This CDR3 is 14 amino acids long. J lost 3 bases, V lost 6 bases, and 8 bases had no gene match. The germline V gene has CDR1 SGHDN and CDR2 FVKESK.

This clone was found a few times. The read gets to within 3 residues of the CDR3 end, and the germline J gene fills in the rest. The chain employs TRBV7-6 and TRBJ1-6; the D gene is possibly TRBD1 (6 bases). The V and J ends lost 2 bases and 6 bases respectively, with 8 bases between them. Per the germline V gene, CDR1 is SGHVS and CDR2 is FNYEAQ. The CDR3 length is 14 residues. The DNA read from the CDR3 is TGTGCCAGCAGCTTATCAGGGGTTAATTCACCC. This gives the protein CASSLSGVNSP. The whole CDR3 protein reads CASSLSGVNSPLHF.

Only a few counts were recorded for this clone. The CDR3 sequence: CASRRVGFNSPLHF. The CDR3 bases that were read are TGTGCCAGTAGGCGCGTGGGCTTTAATTCACCC. The rearrangement joins TRBV19 to TRBJ1-6; no clear D. With the read ending 3 residues before the CDR3 end, the germline J gene is used to fill in that end. V lost 6 bases and J lost 6, with 12 bases in between. Per the germline V gene, CDR1 is LNHDA and CDR2 is SQIVND (reference sequence). This CDR3 is 14 amino acids long.

This clone was observed at least ten times. The read terminates 3 residues before the CDR3 end, so the remaining end is supplied by the germline J gene. The chain joins TRBV5-6 to TRBJ2-1; TRBD1 agrees at 8 bases. Germline trimming cut 3 bases from V and 1 base from J; bases unmatched to any gene: 3. Germline V CDR1 and CDR2: SGHDT, YYEEEE. This CDR3 comprises 15 residues. The CDR3 region is CASSYRGTSYNEQFF. The part of the CDR3 DNA that was read is TGTGCCAGCAGCTACAGGGGGACATCCTACAATGAG.

By share, this clone ranks as medium-sized (0.01 to 0.1%). The sequenced fragment ends 3 residues before the CDR3 boundary, so the rest is inferred from the germline J gene. This rearrangement joins TRBV16 to TRBJ1-2, with 12 bases identical to TRBD1. Trimming at V came to 2 bases and at J to 2 bases, leaving 9 bases not matched to a gene. The germline gives CDR1 KGHSY, CDR2 FQNENV. This CDR3 region has 18 residues. CDR3 bases read: TGTGCCAGCAGCCAAGATAGGGGACAGGGGGCGTTCAACTATGGC. Translated: CASSQDRGQGAFNYG. The full CDR3 protein reads CASSQDRGQGAFNYGYTF.

This clone was counted ten times or more. Read data end 3 residues before the CDR3 end; the end is taken from the germline J gene. The chain is built from TRBV9 and TRBJ2-7; D possibly corresponds to TRBD1 (6 bases). CDR1 SGDLS and CDR2 YYNGEE come from the germline V gene. V was clipped by 2 bases and J by 2 bases, with 14 bases between them. CDR3 size: 15 residues. Incomplete CDR3 DNA: TGTGCCAGCAGCGTCGGGTGGGGGCTTCCCTACGAG. Translation gives CASSVGWGLPYE. The CDR3 in its entirety is CASSVGWGLPYEQYF.

In its sample, this clone was seen a few times. The missing CDR3 end, 3 residues past where the read stops, is filled in from the germline J gene. The rearrangement joins TRBV19 to TRBJ2-3; 9 nucleotides match TRBD2. After removal of 6 bases from V and 4 bases from J, the junction contained 8 bases not matched to a gene. This CDR3 has 15 residues. The germline V gene encodes CDR1 LNHDA and CDR2 SQIVND (reference sequence). CDR3 amino acids: CASRVAGAPSDTQYF. The sequenced part of the CDR3 DNA is TGTGCCAGTAGGGTAGCGGGGGCCCCCTCAGATACG.

About this clone itself: The read gets to within 3 residues of the CDR3 end, and the germline J gene fills in the rest. V gene TRBV7-2 combines with J gene TRBJ1-1; 7 bases are a match to TRBD1. The V segment lost 5 bases and the J segment 0 bases; nucleotides outside the gene matches: 3. This CDR3 has 14 residues. Per the germline V gene, CDR1 is SGHTA and CDR2 is FQGNSA. CDR3 amino acids: CASSPGTVNTEAFF. The sequenced part of the CDR3 DNA is TGTGCCAGCAGCCCCGGGACAGTGAACACTGAA.

This clone was recorded a few times. Read data end 3 residues before the CDR3 end; the end is taken from the germline J gene. This chain uses TRBV19 with TRBJ1-2, with 7 positions matching TRBD1. The germline CDR1 and CDR2 sequences are LNHDA and SQIVND (reference sequence). V shed 7 bases, J shed 4 bases, and the junction held 9 bases outside the gene matches. This CDR3 comprises 14 residues. The CDR3: CASKGPGDSYGYTF. The DNA read from the CDR3 is TGTGCCAGTAAAGGTCCCGGGGACAGCTATGGC.

This clone was observed a few times. The read falls 3 residues short of the CDR3 end, and the missing part is taken from the germline J gene. This chain links TRBV18 with TRBJ1-2; 7 bases line up with TRBD1. The CDR3 has 15 amino acids. The germline gives CDR1 KGHSH, CDR2 LQKENI. The V segment lost 0 bases and the J segment 4 bases; nucleotides outside the gene matches: 5. Incomplete CDR3 DNA: TGTGCCAGCTCACCACCGGGGACAGTTCTCTATGGC. Encoded protein: CASSPPGTVLYG. The full CDR3 reads CASSPPGTVLYGYTF.

This clone was recorded many times. Coverage ceases 3 residues before the CDR3 finishes, and the germline J gene fills in the end. The chain uses TRBV28 and TRBJ1-2, with 7 bases identical to TRBD1. From germline, CDR1 is MDHEN and CDR2 SYDVKM. This CDR3 spans 13 amino acids. CDR3 sequence: CASSLMDRPGYTF. CDR3 bases read: TGTGCCAGCAGTTTAATGGACAGGCCAGGA.